Listed here are 20 T cell receptor beta chains from one sample, sequenced in a study of human T cells and chemical hapten exposure. One entry per CDR3 protein, called by TCRdb with MiXCR from the RACE reads. The sample lists some 380,000 distinct CDR3 sequences; nearly 5% were seen once. Regarding time point: patch test 1, 2 weeks after DPC sensitization. Stated treatment: therapeutic diphenylcyclopropenone sensitization with weekly scalp DPC. The sample in question was whole blood, obtained in connection with sensitization to the hapten diphenylcyclopropenone (DPC). The receptors originated from a woman between 50 and 59 years old with alopecia areata. Some clones in this sample may be carry-over from other donors' samples.

This clonotype was picked up many times. The chain combines TRBV20-1 with TRBJ2-3; 10 positions agree with TRBD2. Trimming at V came to 4 bases and at J to 1 base, leaving 5 bases not matched to a gene. The CDR3 runs 15 residues. The V gene's germline CDR1 is DFQATT and CDR2 SNEGSKA (reference sequence). The DNA of the CDR3 is TGCAGTGCTACTCCTAGCGGGAGCGGCACAGATACGCAGTATTTT. Translating gives CSATPSGSGTDTQYF.

The chain combines TRBV5-1 with TRBJ1-6; 8 nucleotides agree with TRBD1. CDR1 SGHRS and CDR2 YFSETQ come from the germline V gene. Germline trimming cut 4 bases from V and 12 bases from J; bases unmatched to any gene: 9. CDR3 length equals 14 residues. CDR3 region: CASSVGQVTKPLHF. CDR3 DNA: TGCGCCAGCAGCGTGGGACAGGTGACAAAACCCCTCCACTTT. Looking up the rest from reference TRBV5-1 and TRBJ1-6 gives the full variable domain: KAGVTQTPRYLIKTRGQQVTLSCSPISGHRSVSWYQQTPGQGLQFLFEYFSETQRNKGNFPGRFSGRQFSNSRSEMNVSTLELGDSALYLCASSVGQVTKPLHFGNGTRLTVT.

This clonotype occurred a few times. V and J are TRBV12-3 or TRBV12-4 and TRBJ2-7, with D tentatively TRBD1 (6 bases). The germline V and J ends were trimmed by 5 bases and 3 bases, with 14 bases remaining between them. This CDR3 has 14 amino acids. The CDR3 region is CASSRGTRSYEQYF. In nucleotides, the CDR3 is TGTGCCAGCAGTCGTGGGACAAGAAGCTACGAGCAGTACTTC.

The sample holds many counts of this clonotype. This chain uses TRBV28 with TRBJ2-3; D may match TRBD1 or TRBD2 (5 bases each). The CDR3 spans 16 residues. V lost 7 bases to trimming and J lost 5 bases, with 22 bases between them. Looked up from germline, CDR1 is MDHEN and CDR2 is SYDVKM. The CDR3 is CASTPAPGTRVDTQYF. The CDR3 DNA reads as TGTGCCAGCACCCCAGCCCCAGGGACGAGGGTAGATACGCAGTATTTT. The full variable domain, with the rest looked up from reference TRBV28 and TRBJ2-3, is DVKVTQSSRYLVKRTGEKVFLECVQDMDHENMFWYRQDPGLGLRLIYFSYDVKMKEKGDIPEGYSVSREKKERFSLILESASTNQTSMYLCASTPAPGTRVDTQYFGPGTRLTVL.

There are many counts of this clonotype. This chain connects TRBV12-3 or TRBV12-4 to TRBJ1-2, with a tentative D call TRBD1 (6 bases). V dropped 5 bases and J dropped 4 bases, with 17 bases sitting between them. This CDR3 comprises 15 residues. Written as DNA, the CDR3 is TGTGCCAGCAGTCCGGTCGGGGGGCCGGGCTATGGCTACACCTTC. It codes for CASSPVGGPGYGYTF.

The rearrangement links TRBV2 to TRBJ2-6; 7 nucleotides match TRBD1. This CDR3 has 15 amino acids. J lost 2 bases, V lost 8 bases, and 6 bases had no gene match. Germline lookup yields CDR1 SNHLY and CDR2 FYNNEI. In DNA form, the CDR3 reads TGTGCCAGCGGACAAGACAGGGCTGGGGCCAACGTCCTGACTTTC. Translating gives CASGQDRAGANVLTF. The full variable domain, in which reference TRBV2 and TRBJ2-6 provide the parts outside the CDR3, is EPEVTQTPSHQVTQMGQEVILRCVPISNHLYFYWYRQILGQKVEFLVSFYNNEISEKSEIFDDQFSVERPDGSNFTLKIRSTKLEDSAMYFCASGQDRAGANVLTFGAGSRLTVL.

The table lists this clonotype with many counts. The J gene is TRBJ2-1, the V gene TRBV20-1, with 11 bases identical to TRBD2. Germline CDR1 reads DFQATT; CDR2 reads SNEGSKA (reference sequence). The length of the CDR3 is 14 residues. Germline trimming cut 6 bases from V and 6 bases from J; bases unmatched to any gene: 7. The CDR3 spells CSAPTSGALNEQFF. Here the CDR3 DNA reads TGCAGTGCCCCGACTAGCGGGGCTCTCAATGAGCAGTTCTTC.

V and J are TRBV5-6 and TRBJ2-2; D is uncertain. This CDR3 comprises 14 residues. Trimming took 2 bases from V and 5 from J, leaving 10 bases between them. The germline gives CDR1 SGHDT, CDR2 YYEEEE. This CDR3 is CASSLQLETGELFF. Written as DNA, the CDR3 is TGTGCCAGCAGCTTACAGTTGGAAACCGGGGAGCTGTTTTTT.

This clonotype was counted many times. The CDR3 protein is CASRGRGDTRNTEAFF. The DNA of the CDR3 is TGTGCCAGCAGGGGGCGAGGGGACACTAGGAACACTGAAGCTTTCTTT. The V gene is TRBV12-3 or TRBV12-4, the J gene TRBJ1-1, with D possibly TRBD1 on 6 matching bases. The CDR3 runs to 16 residues. V lost 6 bases and J lost 1, with 18 bases in between.

There are many counts of this clonotype. The gene calls are TRBV9 and TRBJ2-3; 11 nucleotides agree with TRBD2. With V trimmed by 0 bases and J by 0 bases, 6 bases remained unmatched. Germline CDR1 is SGDLS and CDR2 is YYNGEE. CDR3 size: 18 residues. The CDR3 DNA reads as TGTGCCAGCAGCGTAGCGGCTAGCGGGAGGCGGAGCACAGATACGCAGTATTTT. Translated: CASSVAASGRRSTDTQYF.

This clonotype was seen at least ten times. V gene TRBV10-3 combines with J gene TRBJ1-2; D is ambiguous. V was cut by 7 bases and J by 2 bases, with 11 bases left in between. CDR3 length: 13 residues. CDR1 is ENHRY, CDR2 SYGVKD, per germline. The CDR3: CAITPTQNYGYTF. The CDR3 DNA is TGTGCCATCACCCCCACGCAGAACTATGGCTACACCTTC.

This clonotype was picked up many times. The CDR3 spells CASSELQGQYF. CDR3 in DNA: TGTGCCAGCAGTGAACTACAGGGGCAGTACTTC. The chain links TRBV2 to TRBJ2-7; maybe TRBD1 (6 bases). CDR1 SNHLY and CDR2 FYNNEI come from the germline V gene. The CDR3 covers 11 residues. The ends were cut back, 2 bases at V and 9 bases at J, with 8 bases in the middle. The whole variable domain, filled in from reference TRBV2 and TRBJ2-7, reads EPEVTQTPSHQVTQMGQEVILRCVPISNHLYFYWYRQILGQKVEFLVSFYNNEISEKSEIFDDQFSVERPDGSNFTLKIRSTKLEDSAMYFCASSELQGQYFGPGTRLTVT.

This clonotype was seen at least ten times. The J gene is TRBJ2-3, the V gene TRBV7-9; no clear D gene. The V end was cut by 4 bases, the J end by 6 bases, with 11 bases between. Germline V CDR1 and CDR2: SEHNR, FQNEAQ (reference sequence). The CDR3 spans 13 residues. DNA of the CDR3: TGTGCCAGCAGCTCCCCCGTGGGGGATACGCAGTATTTT. It is translated as CASSSPVGDTQYF.

There are many counts of this clonotype. The chain employs TRBV12-3 or TRBV12-4 and TRBJ1-6; no firm D call. The CDR3 extends over 11 amino acids. Trimming cost V 3 bases and J 13 bases, with 7 bases left between them. CDR3 region: CASSFEGPLHF. The CDR3 coding sequence is TGTGCCAGCAGTTTTGAAGGGCCCCTCCACTTT.

This clonotype was recorded a few times. The chain combines TRBV2 with TRBJ2-3; the D is unclear. The CDR3 loop spans 14 amino acids. Per the germline V gene, CDR1 is SNHLY and CDR2 is FYNNEI. V was cut by 1 base and J by 6 bases, with 11 bases left in between. The chain's CDR3 is CASSEGVVLDTQYF. CDR3 nucleotides: TGTGCCAGCAGTGAAGGGGTCGTTTTGGATACGCAGTATTTT.

The table lists this clonotype with a few counts. V is TRBV9 and J is TRBJ2-5; D tentatively fits TRBD1 or TRBD2 (5 bases each). This CDR3 region has 14 residues. Germline values: CDR1 SGDLS, CDR2 YYNGEE. Trimming cost V 5 bases and J 2 bases, with 13 bases left between them. The CDR3 here is CASSEGERQETQYF. As DNA, the CDR3 is TGTGCCAGCAGTGAAGGGGAGCGGCAAGAGACCCAGTACTTC.

The table lists this clonotype with many counts. The chain carries TRBV6-6 and TRBJ1-6; D unresolved. The V gene lost 8 bases and the J gene lost 0 bases, with 8 bases spanning the gap. This CDR3 has 14 residues. From germline, CDR1 is MNHNY and CDR2 SVGAGI (reference sequence). CDR3 sequence: CASGESSYNSPLHF. The CDR3, as DNA: TGTGCCAGCGGGGAAAGCTCCTATAATTCACCCCTCCACTTT.

This clonotype showed up many times. The rearrangement joins TRBV11-2 to TRBJ2-3, with TRBD1 matching 7 bases. This CDR3 spans 14 amino acids. The V and J ends lost 8 bases and 0 bases, in that order; junction bases with no gene match: 5. Germline assignment: CDR1 SGHAT and CDR2 FQNNGV. The CDR3 loop is CASGRQGSTDTQYF. The CDR3 coding sequence is TGTGCCAGCGGAAGACAGGGAAGCACAGATACGCAGTATTTT.

V is TRBV20-1 and J is TRBJ1-1; no reliable D call. Germline CDR1 is DFQATT and CDR2 is SNEGSKA (reference sequence). Trimming left V 6 bases short and J 1 base short, with 15 bases between. This CDR3 contains 14 residues. CDR3 residues: CSAPPGNSNTEAFF. CDR3 sequence (DNA): TGCAGTGCCCCGCCGGGGAATTCGAACACTGAAGCTTTCTTT.

This clonotype was counted only a few times. The chain couples TRBV14 to TRBJ2-7, with TRBD2 matching over 7 bases. Germline CDR1 SGHDN, CDR2 FVKESK. This CDR3 comprises 15 residues. Trimming at V came to 0 bases and at J to 1 base, leaving 3 bases not matched to a gene. The CDR3 DNA reads TGTGCCAGCAGCCAAGATCACGGGGGGTCCTACGAGCAGTACTTC. It codes for CASSQDHGGSYEQYF.